These 20 T cell receptor beta chains originate from one sample sequenced in a study of early T cells in non-severe SARS-CoV-2 infection. TCRdb analysed the 5' RACE reads with MiXCR anew, one entry per CDR3 protein. The profile shows approximately 77,000 distinct CDR3 sequences, 10% to 15% of them singletons. The specimen was whole blood, collected at baseline. The receptors were sampled from an adult who was a healthcare worker with PCR-confirmed SARS-CoV-2 infection or an uninfected control (not recorded which). The donor label of this sample is uncertain.

This clonotype has only a few counts. This chain connects TRBV7-2 to TRBJ2-3; D is undetermined. The CDR3 extends over 13 amino acids. Germline values: CDR1 SGHTA, CDR2 FQGNSA. Trimming shortened V by 5 bases and J by 10 bases, and 16 bases separated the two germline ends. This CDR3 reads CASSQLVEVAQYF. The CDR3 DNA reads TGTGCCAGCAGCCAACTCGTAGAGGTGGCGCAGTATTTT.

This clonotype was seen a handful of times. V is TRBV5-1 and J is TRBJ2-1; D may be TRBD1 (6 bases). Germline V gene sequence: CDR1 SGHRS, CDR2 YFSETQ. This CDR3 spans 15 amino acids. V gave up 1 base and J gave up 3 bases, with 11 bases separating them. This CDR3 reads CASSLNRVDYNEQFF. CDR3 nucleotide sequence: TGCGCCAGCAGCTTGAACAGGGTCGACTACAATGAGCAGTTCTTC. Supplemented by reference TRBV5-1 and TRBJ2-1, the full variable domain reads KAGVTQTPRYLIKTRGQQVTLSCSPISGHRSVSWYQQTPGQGLQFLFEYFSETQRNKGNFPGRFSGRQFSNSRSEMNVSTLELGDSALYLCASSLNRVDYNEQFFGPGTRLTVL.

This clonotype was seen more than once but under ten times. The V and J genes are TRBV3-1 and TRBJ1-1; no definite D call. The CDR3 loop spans 13 amino acids. From germline, CDR1 is LGHDT and CDR2 YNNKEL (reference sequence). V lost 6 bases and J lost 0, with 8 bases in between. The CDR3 bases are TGTGCCAGCAGACCAAGAGTGAACACTGAAGCTTTCTTT. Translation gives CASRPRVNTEAFF.

In its sample, this clonotype was seen a few times. V usage is TRBV28 and J usage is TRBJ2-7; 11 bases align to TRBD2. CDR1 MDHEN and CDR2 SYDVKM come from the germline V gene. The CDR3 consists of 15 residues. Trimming cost V 10 bases and J 0 bases; bases outside gene matches: 8. CDR3 nucleotide sequence: TGTGCCACCCGAAGCACTAGCGGGGGCTCCTACGAGCAGTACTTC. Residues: CATRSTSGGSYEQYF. The full variable domain, completed using reference TRBV28 and TRBJ2-7, is DVKVTQSSRYLVKRTGEKVFLECVQDMDHENMFWYRQDPGLGLRLIYFSYDVKMKEKGDIPEGYSVSREKKERFSLILESASTNQTSMYLCATRSTSGGSYEQYFGPGTRLTVT.

There are a few counts of this clonotype. The chain links TRBV4-1 to TRBJ2-3; D uncertain. V shed 3 bases and J shed 2 bases, with 9 bases lying between them. Germline CDR1 and CDR2: MGHRA and YSYEKL. This CDR3 comprises 14 residues. CDR3 protein: CASSHDDFTDTQYF. CDR3 nucleotide sequence: TGCGCCAGCAGCCATGACGACTTCACAGATACGCAGTATTTT.

Regarding this clonotype: A junction boundary mismatches the germline segment, possibly from a read error. The V and J genes are TRBV29-1 and TRBJ2-7, with 8 bases that match TRBD1. CDR3 length equals 13 residues. Germline V CDR1 and CDR2: SQVTM, ANQGSEA. The CDR3 DNA reads TGCAGCGTTGAAGGGGGACAGGTCTACGAGCTGTACTTC. It yields the protein CSVEGGQVYELYF.

The CDR3 nucleotides are TGCGCCAGCAGCTTAGAAAAGACAGGGAATGGCTACACCTTC. The encoded protein is CASSLEKTGNGYTF. J is TRBJ1-2 and V is TRBV5-1; TRBD1 aligns across 7 bases. V gave up 2 bases and J gave up 6 bases; unmatched junction bases: 7. The CDR3 has 14 amino acids. Germline values: CDR1 SGHRS, CDR2 YFSETQ.

The table lists this clonotype with many counts. This chain uses TRBV11-2 with TRBJ1-2; unclear D gene. CDR1 and CDR2 (germline): SGHAT, FQNNGV. The CDR3 is made up of 15 amino acids. V gave up 0 bases and J gave up 6 bases, with 14 bases separating them. Written as DNA, the CDR3 is TGTGCCAGCAGCTTAGATCCTGCGGGCGCGGATGGCTACACCTTC. Protein product: CASSLDPAGADGYTF.

The CDR3 DNA is TGTGCCACCAGTGATTCCAGGGAAGATACGCAGTATTTT. This gives the protein CATSDSREDTQYF. V and J are TRBV24-1 and TRBJ2-3, with a weak D call TRBD1 (5 bases). Trimming left V 2 bases short and J 5 bases short, with 7 bases between. Germline CDR1 is KGHDR and CDR2 is SFDVKD. This CDR3 has 13 residues.

This clonotype came up a few times. The CDR3 DNA reads as TGCAGTGCTAGTCCTTTTGGGGCTGAAGCTTTCTTT. Translation: CSASPFGAEAFF. The gene calls are TRBV20-1 and TRBJ1-1, with D unclear. The CDR3 totals 12 residues. Per germline, CDR1 DFQATT and CDR2 SNEGSKA (reference sequence). Trimming took 3 bases from V and 6 from J, leaving 11 bases between them.

This chain links TRBV11-3 with TRBJ2-1; the match to TRBD2 covers 10 bases. From germline, CDR1 is SGHNT and CDR2 YENEEA. The CDR3 covers 15 residues. Trimming took 4 bases from V and 5 from J; bases not matched to a gene: 5. CDR3 sequence: CASSSRTSGDNEQFF. CDR3 in DNA: TGTGCCAGCAGCTCCCGGACTAGCGGTGACAATGAGCAGTTCTTC.

This clonotype was found a few times. The chain recombines TRBV18 with TRBJ2-1; TRBD1 aligns across 7 bases. This CDR3 is built from 19 residues. Germline CDR1 KGHSH, CDR2 LQKENI. With V trimmed by 0 bases and J by 1 base, 12 bases remained unmatched. The DNA for the CDR3 is TGTGCCAGCTCACCACCGTGGGCAGGGGGACGGGGATCCTACAATGAGCAGTTCTTC. It encodes CASSPPWAGGRGSYNEQFF.

In nucleotides, the CDR3 is TGTGCCAGCAGCTTGGTAAAGTCGGCAGGGCAGAGTGGCTACACCTTC. It is translated as CASSLVKSAGQSGYTF. The chain employs TRBV5-6 and TRBJ1-2, with D perhaps TRBD1 (5 bases). CDR1 and CDR2 (germline): SGHDT, YYEEEE. V dropped 0 bases and J dropped 7 bases, with 19 bases sitting between them. The CDR3 length is 16 residues. Full variable domain (rest looked up from reference TRBV5-6 and TRBJ1-2): DAGVTQSPTHLIKTRGQQVTLRCSPKSGHDTVSWYQQALGQGPQFIFQYYEEEERQRGNFPDRFSGHQFPNYSSELNVNALLLGDSALYLCASSLVKSAGQSGYTFGSGTRLTVV.

This chain joins TRBV12-5 and TRBJ2-1; no clear D gene. The CDR3 covers 16 residues. Trimming left V 0 bases short and J 6 bases short, with 15 bases between. The germline V gene has CDR1 LGHNT and CDR2 FRNRAP. The CDR3 nucleotides read TGTGCTAGTGGTTTGGTAGGGATGGTCATCGGCAATGAGCAGTTCTTC. Amino acids: CASGLVGMVIGNEQFF.

V is TRBV18 and J is TRBJ2-7; maybe TRBD1 (5 bases). Germline V gene lookup returns CDR1 KGHSH and CDR2 LQKENI. CDR3 length equals 15 residues. Trimming cost V 0 bases and J 1 base, with 10 bases left between them. The CDR3 spells CASSPPSQGSYEQYF. DNA of the CDR3: TGTGCCAGCTCACCACCTAGTCAGGGATCCTACGAGCAGTACTTC.

This chain links TRBV24-1 with TRBJ2-5; 10 nucleotides align to TRBD2. The CDR3 sequence is 17 residues long. Germline CDR1 and CDR2: KGHDR and SFDVKD. The ends lost 1 base at V and 0 bases at J; junction bases unmatched: 4. The CDR3 DNA reads TGTGCCACCAGTGATTTACCACTAGCGGGGTACCAAGAGACCCAGTACTTC. Amino acids: CATSDLPLAGYQETQYF.

The chain uses TRBV11-2 and TRBJ2-5, with TRBD2 matching 7 bases. Germline CDR1 is SGHAT and CDR2 is FQNNGV. J lost 5 bases, V lost 1 base, and 4 bases had no gene match. The CDR3 covers 14 residues. CDR3 sequence: CASSLGLASETQYF. The CDR3 DNA follows: TGTGCCAGCAGCTTAGGACTAGCTTCTGAGACCCAGTACTTC.

This clonotype was observed at least ten times. V gene TRBV27 combines with J gene TRBJ2-7; the match to TRBD1 covers 7 bases. Unmatched junction bases numbered 5, after V lost 9 bases and J lost 3 bases. This CDR3 spans 12 amino acids. Germline V gene lookup returns CDR1 MNHEY and CDR2 SMNVEV (reference sequence). As DNA, the CDR3 is TGTGCCAGTGGGACAGTTTACTACGAGCAGTACTTC. As protein: CASGTVYYEQYF.

This clonotype came up many times. This chain connects TRBV11-2 to TRBJ1-1; the D gene is possibly TRBD1 (5 bases). Per the germline V gene, CDR1 is SGHAT and CDR2 is FQNNGV. V lost 6 bases to trimming and J lost 0 bases, with 26 bases between them. This CDR3 region has 19 residues. This CDR3 is CASSPTSRPTARLNTEAFF. The CDR3 DNA follows: TGTGCCAGCAGTCCCACATCCCGTCCGACAGCCCGTTTGAACACTGAAGCTTTCTTT.

This clonotype was observed at least ten times. The V gene is TRBV29-1, the J gene TRBJ2-5; TRBD1 is a possible D gene (6 bases). V gave up 7 bases and J gave up 5 bases, with 17 bases separating them. This CDR3 comprises 13 residues. Germline-derived CDR1 and CDR2 are SQVTM and ANQGSEA. The CDR3 reads CSALTGSGETQYF. The DNA of the CDR3 is TGCAGCGCCTTGACAGGATCTGGGGAGACCCAGTACTTC.